Listed here are 13 T cell receptor beta chains from one sample, sequenced in a study of CD8 T cells in ankylosing spondylitis. Study-wide findings and caveats: In ankylosing spondylitis blood, a motif of eight highly homologous TCR beta variants appeared characteristic.

The antigens for these receptors are not known. A single record per CDR3 protein comes from TCRdb applying MiXCR to the 5' RACE reads. The sample carries some 840,000 distinct CDR3 sequences, around 11% recorded once. The source material was blood, either unsorted or a sorted T cell fraction (not recorded which). These receptors originate from a male donor with ankylosing spondylitis.

The chain employs TRBV3-1 and TRBJ2-2, with 8 nucleotides matching TRBD1. V lost 4 bases to trimming and J lost 6 bases; unmatched junction nucleotides: 7. Germline V CDR1 and CDR2: LGHDT, YNNKEL (reference sequence). The CDR3 spans 15 residues. For the CDR3, the DNA is TGTGCCAGCAGCCTACCCGGACAGGGCCCCGGGGAGCTGTTTTTT. Protein product: CASSLPGQGPGELFF.

The CDR3 sequence: CASSESQGANYGYTF. CDR3 DNA sequence: TGTGCCAGCAGTGAATCACAGGGGGCTAACTATGGCTACACCTTC. V and J are TRBV2 and TRBJ1-2; TRBD1 matches 8 bases. V was clipped by 2 bases and J by 0 bases; unmatched bases: 2. This CDR3 contains 15 residues. Germline V gene lookup returns CDR1 SNHLY and CDR2 FYNNEI.

This clonotype turned up a few times. CDR3 nucleotide sequence: TGCGCCAGCAGCCAAGAAAGCACGGGAGGCACTGAAGCTTTCTTT. It codes for CASSQESTGGTEAFF. The chain has TRBV4-3 and TRBJ1-1, with no clear D. The CDR3 spans 15 residues. Trimming removed 0 bases from V and 4 bases from J, with 12 bases in between. CDR1 is LGHNA, CDR2 YSLEER, per germline.

The chain is built from TRBV9 and TRBJ1-4; TRBD1 aligns across 7 bases. The CDR3 loop spans 14 amino acids. The J segment lost 8 bases and the V segment lost 4 bases, leaving 8 bases of the junction unmatched. CDR1 and CDR2 from the germline V gene are SGDLS and YYNGEE. The CDR3 DNA follows: TGTGCCAGCAGCTTTACAGGGGCGGAGGAAAAACTGTTTTTT. This translates into CASSFTGAEEKLFF.

This clonotype has more than one count but fewer than ten. The rearrangement links TRBV4-3 to TRBJ1-5, with D perhaps matching TRBD1 (5 bases). Looked up from germline, CDR1 is LGHNA and CDR2 is YSLEER. V lost 0 bases and J lost 0, with 12 bases in between. The CDR3 has 17 residues. The CDR3 here is CASSQESYRNSNQPQHF. Here the CDR3 DNA reads TGCGCCAGCAGCCAAGAGAGCTACAGGAATAGCAATCAGCCCCAGCATTTT.

The sample holds many counts of this clonotype. The rearrangement links TRBV9 to TRBJ2-5; 7 positions agree with TRBD2. The ends lost 3 bases at V and 5 bases at J; junction bases unmatched: 7. The CDR3 length is 14 residues. CDR1 and CDR2 (germline): SGDLS, YYNGEE. The CDR3 region has the DNA TGTGCCAGCAGCGACAGCGGGACGCGGGAGACCCAGTACTTC. Encoded protein: CASSDSGTRETQYF.

This clonotype was seen more than once but under ten times. CDR3 region: CAWGRGQGSNQPQHF. CDR3 sequence (DNA): TGTGCCTGGGGTCGTGGACAGGGGAGCAATCAGCCCCAGCATTTT. The rearrangement joins TRBV30 to TRBJ1-5; 9 bases match TRBD1. V shed 5 bases and J 1 base; nucleotides not matched to a gene: 6. The CDR3 is 15 amino acids. Germline V lookup: CDR1 GTSNPN, CDR2 SVGIG (reference sequence).

This clonotype was detected only a few times. This chain uses TRBV4-3 with TRBJ2-1; 8 nucleotides align to TRBD1. Trimming took 3 bases from V and 12 from J; bases not matched to a gene: 19. The V gene's germline CDR1 is LGHNA and CDR2 YSLEER. CDR3 length: 17 residues. CDR3 DNA sequence: TGCGCCAGCAGCCAGGGGGCAGGACAGGGAACTGGAAGACGGCAGTTCTTC. Amino acid sequence: CASSQGAGQGTGRRQFF.

Only a few counts were recorded for this clonotype. The rearrangement links TRBV7-2 to TRBJ1-5; D remains unclear. In germline, CDR1 is SGHTA, CDR2 FQGNSA. V lost 4 bases, J lost 9 bases, and 13 bases lay in between. The CDR3 consists of 13 residues. The CDR3 is CASSSRRVTPQHF. Written as DNA, the CDR3 is TGTGCCAGCAGCTCCCGTAGGGTGACGCCCCAGCATTTT.

The rearrangement joins TRBV5-1 to TRBJ2-3; perhaps TRBD2 as D (7 bases). The CDR3 is made up of 17 amino acids. CDR1 and CDR2 from the germline V gene are SGHRS and YFSETQ. Deletions cut 4 bases from V and 0 bases from J, with 18 bases between. CDR3 bases: TGCGCCAGCAGCCTAATAACAGGGACTACTAGCACAGATACGCAGTATTTT. Amino acids: CASSLITGTTSTDTQYF.

This chain joins TRBV20-1 and TRBJ2-1; 10 bases line up with TRBD2. The germline V gene encodes CDR1 DFQATT and CDR2 SNEGSKA (reference sequence). The J segment lost 6 bases and the V segment lost 3 bases, leaving 11 bases of the junction unmatched. This CDR3 region has 16 residues. The CDR3 here is CSARAVSGRARNEQFF. For the CDR3, the DNA is TGCAGTGCTAGGGCCGTAAGCGGGAGGGCCCGCAATGAGCAGTTCTTC.

The V gene is TRBV5-1, the J gene TRBJ2-5; D may be TRBD1 or TRBD2 (5 bases each). The CDR3 has 13 amino acids. V lost 5 bases and J 5 bases, leaving 13 bases between the germline ends. Germline-derived CDR1 and CDR2 are SGHRS and YFSETQ. Here the CDR3 DNA reads TGCGCCAGCAGTTGGGACCAGAGGGAGACCCAGTACTTC. Protein product: CASSWDQRETQYF. Full variable domain (remainder filled in from reference TRBV5-1 and TRBJ2-5): KAGVTQTPRYLIKTRGQQVTLSCSPISGHRSVSWYQQTPGQGLQFLFEYFSETQRNKGNFPGRFSGRQFSNSRSEMNVSTLELGDSALYLCASSWDQRETQYFGPGTRLLVL.

The table lists this clonotype with a few counts. The V gene is TRBV6-5, the J gene TRBJ1-1, with D perhaps TRBD1 (6 bases). Germline assignment: CDR1 MNHEY and CDR2 SVGAGI. V lost 3 bases and J 0 bases, leaving 11 bases between the germline ends. The CDR3 is 15 amino acids. CDR3 nucleotide sequence: TGTGCCAGCAGTTATACAGGGTTGATGAACACTGAAGCTTTCTTT. Translating it yields CASSYTGLMNTEAFF.